Presented here are 16 T cell receptor beta chains from one specimen sequenced in a study of control samples from healthy donors and cancer patients (TCRdb year 2020). Library generation was performed with the immunoSEQ multiplex PCR assay. The table comes from immuneACCESS by way of TCRdb, which keeps in-frame sequences with V and J called. Part of the clones is missing from these tables; in studies checked, under half for an unresolved V gene and the rest for unknown reasons. The sample records around 100,000 clones, more than 85% of which are singletons. About 8% of the sample is in the top ten clones. Input material: blood. The receptors were gathered from a young man in good health.

DNA for the CDR3: TGTGCCTGGAGTCAGCCCGCAGGGTTCTACACTGAAGCTTTCTTT. Encoded protein: CAWSQPAGFYTEAFF. The gene calls are TRBV30 and TRBJ1-1; D may be TRBD1 (5 bases). The germline gives CDR1 GTSNPN, CDR2 SVGIG (reference sequence). V was shortened by 2 bases and J by 3 bases, with 16 bases between the two germline ends. This CDR3 contains 15 residues.

The chain's CDR3 is CASSPGDPRFSSQETQYF. In DNA form, the CDR3 reads TGTGCCAGCTCACCTGGGGACCCCAGGTTCTCGAGTCAAGAGACCCAGTACTTC. The V and J genes are TRBV18 and TRBJ2-5; D is possibly TRBD1 or TRBD2 (5 bases each). The CDR3 runs 18 residues. Germline V lookup: CDR1 KGHSH, CDR2 LQKENI. V lost 3 bases and J 2 bases, leaving 22 bases between the germline ends.

The chain joins TRBV5-4 to TRBJ1-3; D not certain. Germline assignment: CDR1 SGHNT and CDR2 YYREEE (reference sequence). The CDR3 covers 17 residues. V lost 3 bases, J lost 0 bases, and 16 bases lay in between. The CDR3 DNA follows: TGTGCCAGCAGCTCGAAATACGGGATACCCTCTGGAAACACCATATATTTT. This codes for CASSSKYGIPSGNTIYF. Complete variable domain (other parts from reference TRBV5-4 and TRBJ1-3): ETGVTQSPTHLIKTRGQQVTLRCSSQSGHNTVSWYQQALGQGPQFIFQYYREEENGRGNFPPRFSGLQFPNYSSELNVNALELDDSALYLCASSSKYGIPSGNTIYFGEGSWLTVV.

J is TRBJ1-1 and V is TRBV7-2, with D perhaps TRBD1 (5 bases). Trimming pared 8 bases from V and 4 bases from J, leaving 17 bases between. The CDR3 is made up of 14 amino acids. Per germline, CDR1 SGHTA and CDR2 FQGNSA. The CDR3 loop reads CASGTGSWATEAFF. The CDR3 DNA follows: TGTGCCAGCGGGACCGGTAGTTGGGCCACTGAAGCTTTCTTT.

This chain joins TRBV15 and TRBJ2-5, with D hard to call. Trimming shortened V by 4 bases and J by 5 bases, and 8 bases separated the two germline ends. Per germline, CDR1 LNHNV and CDR2 YYDKDF (reference sequence). The CDR3 runs 12 residues. The CDR3 region is CATSNAYETQYF. In DNA form, the CDR3 reads TGTGCCACCAGCAACGCGTACGAGACCCAGTACTTC.

The gene calls are TRBV5-1 and TRBJ1-1; 7 positions match TRBD1. Germline V gives CDR1 SGHRS, CDR2 YFSETQ. The CDR3 is 14 amino acids. V lost 1 base and J lost 1; bases outside the gene matches: 1. CDR3 loop: CASSLNRGNTEAFF. CDR3 DNA sequence: TGCGCCAGCAGCTTGAACAGGGGGAACACTGAAGCTTTCTTT.

CDR3 amino acids: CASSELVGSNEKLFF. The CDR3 coding sequence is TGTGCCAGCAGTGAATTAGTGGGTTCAAATGAAAAACTGTTTTTT. The chain is built from TRBV6-1 and TRBJ1-4; D is ambiguous. The germline CDR1 and CDR2 sequences are MNHNS and SASEGT. This CDR3 is built from 15 residues. V dropped 2 bases and J dropped 5 bases, with 12 bases sitting between them.

The chain uses TRBV2 and TRBJ2-3, with D perhaps TRBD2 (5 bases). The V and J ends lost 2 bases and 4 bases respectively, with 22 bases between them. The CDR3 extends over 18 amino acids. Germline CDR1 and CDR2: SNHLY and FYNNEI. DNA of the CDR3: TGTGCCAGCAGTGAACGTCCGGCTAGCTTATTTCGGGCAGATACGCAGTATTTT. Translation gives CASSERPASLFRADTQYF.

This clone appeared a single time. The chain employs TRBV10-3 and TRBJ1-1; 7 bases are a match to TRBD1. The CDR3 has 17 residues. V lost 1 base and J lost 2; bases outside the gene matches: 10. CDR1 is ENHRY and CDR2 is SYGVKD in the germline V gene. The chain's CDR3 is CAISEYGTDHLNTEAFF. The CDR3 region has the DNA TGTGCCATCAGTGAGTACGGGACAGATCATTTAAACACTGAAGCTTTCTTT.

This clone was recorded once. The CDR3: CASSLFNTEAFF. As DNA, the CDR3 is TGTGCCAGCAGCTTGTTTAACACTGAAGCTTTCTTT. The gene calls are TRBV5-5 and TRBJ1-1; D gene unclear. From germline, CDR1 is SGHKS and CDR2 YYEKEE (reference sequence). This CDR3 spans 12 amino acids. V was clipped by 1 base and J by 2 bases, with 3 bases between them. Full variable domain (missing parts from reference TRBV5-5 and TRBJ1-1): DAGVTQSPTHLIKTRGQQVTLRCSPISGHKSVSWYQQVLGQGPQFIFQYYEKEERGRGNFPDRFSARQFPNYSSELNVNALLLGDSALYLCASSLFNTEAFFGQGTRLTVV.

This clone occurred once. This chain links TRBV9 with TRBJ2-5; D may correspond to TRBD1 or TRBD2 (6 bases each). The CDR3 covers 17 residues. Per germline, CDR1 SGDLS and CDR2 YYNGEE. The V end was cut by 2 bases, the J end by 5 bases, with 22 bases between. The CDR3: CASSVRGGGTGRETQYF. The DNA of the CDR3 is TGTGCCAGCAGCGTCCGTGGAGGGGGAACGGGCCGGGAGACCCAGTACTTC.

The chain recombines TRBV18 with TRBJ2-7, with no clear D. Trimming took off 1 base at V and 6 bases at J, with 19 bases between the two ends. Germline V gene lookup returns CDR1 KGHSH and CDR2 LQKENI. The CDR3 has 16 residues. CDR3 protein: CASSPRVGKDEAEQYF. The CDR3 DNA reads as TGTGCCAGCTCACCACGGGTAGGGAAAGATGAAGCCGAGCAGTACTTC.

V gene TRBV5-1 combines with J gene TRBJ2-3; 10 nucleotides match TRBD2. This CDR3 region has 17 residues. With V trimmed by 0 bases and J by 6 bases, 10 bases remained unmatched. The germline gives CDR1 SGHRS, CDR2 YFSETQ. CDR3 sequence reads: CASSLGVAGGPGDTQYF. The CDR3 DNA is TGCGCCAGCAGCTTGGGGGTAGCGGGGGGACCAGGGGATACGCAGTATTTT. The whole variable domain, filled in from reference TRBV5-1 and TRBJ2-3, reads KAGVTQTPRYLIKTRGQQVTLSCSPISGHRSVSWYQQTPGQGLQFLFEYFSETQRNKGNFPGRFSGRQFSNSRSEMNVSTLELGDSALYLCASSLGVAGGPGDTQYFGPGTRLTVL.

V usage is TRBV4-1 and J usage is TRBJ2-7; 8 positions agree with TRBD1. The V gene's germline CDR1 is MGHRA and CDR2 YSYEKL. V lost 0 bases and J lost 3; bases outside the gene matches: 4. This CDR3 has 15 residues. In nucleotides, the CDR3 is TGCGCCAGCAGCCAAGATCGAGGACAGGGCTACGAGCAGTACTTC. Residues: CASSQDRGQGYEQYF.

CDR3: CASQRNRGMNTEAFF. Here the CDR3 DNA reads TGTGCCAGCCAAAGGAATAGGGGAATGAACACTGAAGCTTTCTTT. This chain uses TRBV19 with TRBJ1-1; TRBD1 might be the D (5 bases). V was shortened by 9 bases and J by 0 bases, with 17 bases between the two germline ends. Germline V lookup: CDR1 LNHDA, CDR2 SQIVND (reference sequence). This CDR3 has 15 residues.

This chain joins TRBV6-5 and TRBJ2-4; 7 nucleotides line up with TRBD2. Per the germline V gene, CDR1 is MNHEY and CDR2 is SVGAGI. The CDR3 is made up of 16 amino acids. V dropped 2 bases and J dropped 3; count of bases not matched to a gene: 7. CDR3 bases: TGTGCCAGCAGTTACCCTTCTGGGGAGGGCAAAAACATTCAGTACTTC. Protein: CASSYPSGEGKNIQYF.